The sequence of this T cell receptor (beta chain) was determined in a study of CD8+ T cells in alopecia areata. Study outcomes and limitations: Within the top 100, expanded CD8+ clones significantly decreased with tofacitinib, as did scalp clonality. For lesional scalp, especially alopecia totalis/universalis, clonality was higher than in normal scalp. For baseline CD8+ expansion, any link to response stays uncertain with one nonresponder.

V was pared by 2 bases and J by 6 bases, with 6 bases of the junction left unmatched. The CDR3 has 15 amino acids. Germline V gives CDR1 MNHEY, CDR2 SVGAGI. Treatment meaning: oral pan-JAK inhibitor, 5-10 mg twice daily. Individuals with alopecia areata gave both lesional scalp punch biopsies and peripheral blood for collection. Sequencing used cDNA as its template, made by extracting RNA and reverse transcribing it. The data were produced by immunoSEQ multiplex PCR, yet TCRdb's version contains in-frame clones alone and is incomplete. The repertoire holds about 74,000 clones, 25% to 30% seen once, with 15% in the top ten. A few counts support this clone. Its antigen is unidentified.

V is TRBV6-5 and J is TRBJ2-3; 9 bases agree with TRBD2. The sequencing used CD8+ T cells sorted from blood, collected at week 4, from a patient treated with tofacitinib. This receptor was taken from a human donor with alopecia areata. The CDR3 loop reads CASSYRASGMDTQYF. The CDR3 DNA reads TGTGCCAGCAGTTACCGGGCTAGCGGGATGGATACGCAGTATTTT.